This TCR beta chain was documented in a study of shared clonotypes between healthy human individuals. Trimming took 5 bases from V and 2 from J; bases not matched to a gene: 4. This CDR3 spans 14 amino acids. In germline, CDR1 is PRHDT, CDR2 FYEKMQ (reference sequence). About this clone: Its antigen is undetermined.

Findings and limits, study-wide: Clonotypes not shared had lower generation probabilities than those common to all four donors. The study's rarefaction showed incomplete sorted-subset sequencing despite large depth. In four donors, around 5.5% of naive CD4 clonotypes appeared in common.

Only in-frame clones appear in the TCRdb table, and some are missing; sequencing was by immunoSEQ multiplex PCR. The repertoire consists of hundreds of thousands of clones, with roughly 95% occurring once and the leading ten covering over 0.095%. The naive CD8 population came from CD45RO-negative cells selected for CCR7, without terminally differentiated effector memory CD45RA+ cells. The chain employs TRBV13 and TRBJ2-5; 8 nucleotides match TRBD2. What was sequenced was naive CD8+ T cells sorted from blood. This TCR was sampled from a woman aged 25-40 years in good health. Here the CDR3 reads CASSHGGGQETQYF. The CDR3 nucleotides are TGTGCCAGCAGCCACGGCGGGGGGCAAGAGACCCAGTACTTC.